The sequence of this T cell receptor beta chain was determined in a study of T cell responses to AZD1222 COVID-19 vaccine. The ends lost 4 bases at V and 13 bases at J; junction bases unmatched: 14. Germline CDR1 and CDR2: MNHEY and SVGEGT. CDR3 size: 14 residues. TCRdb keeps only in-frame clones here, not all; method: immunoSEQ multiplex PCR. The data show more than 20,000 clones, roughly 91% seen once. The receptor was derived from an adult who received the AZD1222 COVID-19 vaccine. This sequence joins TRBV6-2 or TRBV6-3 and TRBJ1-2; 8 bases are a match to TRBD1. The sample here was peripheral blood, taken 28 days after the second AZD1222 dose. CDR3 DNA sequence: TGTGCCAGCAGTTCCAGCGGACAGGGCTTTAGGGGCACCTTC. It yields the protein CASSSSGQGFRGTF.